The 24 T cell receptor beta chains presented below share a single source sample, sequenced in a study of shared clonotypes between healthy human individuals. TCRdb's copy holds only in-frame clones and misses some; the assay was immunoSEQ multiplex PCR. The sample lists fewer than 400,000 clones, approximately 79% seen once, with 10% in the top ten. Source material: memory CD4+ T cells sorted from blood. The subset denotes: CD45RA-negative fraction. The receptors here all came from a man aged 30-40 years in good health.

This clone was seen more than once but under ten times. The J gene is TRBJ1-1, the V gene TRBV6-1; D perhaps matches TRBD1 (5 bases). The CDR3 runs to 13 residues. Per the germline V gene, CDR1 is MNHNS and CDR2 is SASEGT. V shed 5 bases and J shed 3 bases, with 10 bases lying between them. CDR3 protein: CASSSTVYTEAFF. The DNA for the CDR3 is TGTGCCAGCAGTTCGACAGTTTACACTGAAGCTTTCTTT.

The chain couples TRBV4-3 to TRBJ2-3; TRBD2 matches 13 bases. V was pared by 6 bases and J by 10 bases, with 13 bases of the junction left unmatched. The CDR3 contains 16 residues. From germline, CDR1 is LGHNA and CDR2 YSLEER. The CDR3 sequence is CASSDGLAGAFDAQYF. DNA for the CDR3: TGCGCCAGCAGTGACGGACTAGCGGGAGCCTTCGATGCGCAGTATTTT.

CDR3 coding DNA: TGTGCCAGCAGTTTGGGAGCGGGAGTCCTCGACGAGCAGTACTTC. As protein: CASSLGAGVLDEQYF. The chain links TRBV27 to TRBJ2-7, with TRBD2 matching over 8 bases. The ends lost 3 bases at V and 5 bases at J; junction bases unmatched: 9. Germline V lookup: CDR1 MNHEY, CDR2 SMNVEV (reference sequence). The CDR3 sequence is 15 residues long.

The V and J genes are TRBV27 and TRBJ2-1, with 7 bases lining up with TRBD2. The length of the CDR3 is 14 residues. V gave up 9 bases and J gave up 5 bases; unmatched junction bases: 10. The V gene's germline CDR1 is MNHEY and CDR2 SMNVEV (reference sequence). Here the CDR3 DNA reads TGTGCCAGGATTGGCGCGGGAGAGCACAATGAGCAGTTCTTC. Translating it yields CARIGAGEHNEQFF.

The chain employs TRBV7-2 and TRBJ1-4; 9 bases fit TRBD1. Germline V gene data show CDR1 as SGHTA and CDR2 as FQGNSA. The CDR3 runs 15 residues. Unmatched junction bases numbered 5, after V lost 4 bases and J lost 5 bases. CDR3 DNA sequence: TGTGCCAGCAGCTCATACGGGACAGGGAATGAAAAACTGTTTTTT. As protein: CASSSYGTGNEKLFF.

CDR3 residues: CASSQSQNGYTF. The CDR3 bases are TGTGCCAGCAGCCAATCCCAGAATGGCTACACCTTC. The V gene is TRBV16, the J gene TRBJ1-2, with D unclear. Germline assignment: CDR1 KGHSY and CDR2 FQNENV. This CDR3 spans 12 amino acids. The V and J ends lost 0 bases and 6 bases respectively, with 5 bases between them.

This clone appeared once. The genes are TRBV28 and TRBJ1-2; weak D call: TRBD1 (6 bases). The V gene lost 5 bases and the J gene lost 3 bases, with 13 bases spanning the gap. CDR1 and CDR2 (germline): MDHEN, SYDVKM. The CDR3 is 14 residues long. The CDR3 nucleotides read TGTGCCAGCAGTCTTCTTCAGGGGCACTATGGCTACACCTTC. It yields the protein CASSLLQGHYGYTF.

The chain uses TRBV28 and TRBJ1-5; TRBD1 is a possible D gene (5 bases). Germline CDR1 is MDHEN and CDR2 is SYDVKM. Trimming pared 7 bases from V and 0 bases from J, leaving 13 bases between. The CDR3 loop spans 15 amino acids. The chain's CDR3 is CASNSGGDSNQPQHF. In DNA, the CDR3 is TGTGCCAGCAATTCCGGAGGGGATAGCAATCAGCCCCAGCATTTT.

The chain uses TRBV12-5 and TRBJ2-2, with a weak D call TRBD2 (5 bases). Trimming took off 2 bases at V and 7 bases at J, with 23 bases between the two ends. The CDR3 loop spans 18 amino acids. Germline-derived CDR1 and CDR2 are LGHNT and FRNRAP. The CDR3 bases are TGTGCTAGTGGTTTGAGTTGGGGAACGGGGAGAGGATTCGGGGAGCTGTTTTTT. Amino acids: CASGLSWGTGRGFGELFF.

This clone showed up just once. The rearrangement joins TRBV28 to TRBJ1-5; D is possibly TRBD1 (5 bases). CDR3 length: 18 residues. V shed 5 bases and J shed 11 bases, with 31 bases lying between them. Germline loops: CDR1 MDHEN, CDR2 SYDVKM. The CDR3 here is CASSPNGKRGSVIRAQHF. The DNA for the CDR3 is TGTGCCAGCAGTCCCAACGGGAAGCGGGGGTCAGTTATTCGGGCCCAGCATTTT.

The rearrangement joins TRBV11-1 to TRBJ2-5; 11 nucleotides line up with TRBD1. J was trimmed by 9 bases and V by 0 bases; bases with no gene match: 6. This CDR3 is built from 15 residues. CDR1 SGHAT and CDR2 FQDESV come from the germline V gene (reference sequence). CDR3 sequence (DNA): TGTGCCAGCAGCTTAGCAGGGGACAGGGGGACCGCCCAGTACTTC. Translated: CASSLAGDRGTAQYF. Filled out from reference TRBV11-1 and TRBJ2-5, the complete variable domain reads EAEVAQSPRYKITEKSQAVAFWCDPISGHATLYWYRQILGQGPELLVQFQDESVVDDSQLPKDRFSAERLKGVDSTLKIQPAELGDSAMYLCASSLAGDRGTAQYFGPGTRLLVL.

The rearrangement joins TRBV7-9 to TRBJ2-2; D is unresolved. V was clipped by 4 bases and J by 2 bases, with 2 bases between them. The CDR3 sequence is 12 residues long. Germline CDR1 is SEHNR and CDR2 is FQNEAQ (reference sequence). The chain's CDR3 is CASSYNTGELFF. CDR3 DNA: TGTGCCAGCAGCTACAACACCGGGGAGCTGTTTTTT.

The gene calls are TRBV7-9 and TRBJ2-6; unclear D gene. Germline CDR1 reads SEHNR; CDR2 reads FQNEAQ (reference sequence). V lost 11 bases, J lost 1 base, and 12 bases lay in between. CDR3 length: 14 amino acids. The CDR3 sequence: CAGARWSGANVLTF. CDR3 sequence (DNA): TGTGCCGGCGCCCGGTGGTCTGGGGCCAACGTCCTGACTTTC.

V and J are TRBV7-9 and TRBJ1-5; 10 bases agree with TRBD1. Germline assignment: CDR1 SEHNR and CDR2 FQNEAQ (reference sequence). V trimming: 1 base; J trimming: 4 bases; junction bases outside the gene matches: 1. This CDR3 has 15 amino acids. CDR3 in DNA: TGTGCCAGCAGCTTAGGGGACAGGGGAAATCAGCCCCAGCATTTT. This encodes CASSLGDRGNQPQHF.

This clone was seen only a few times. The rearrangement joins TRBV11-2 to TRBJ2-1; D is unclear. The V end lost 1 base, the J end lost 7 bases, and 11 bases lay between the germline ends. CDR3 length: 14 amino acids. Germline V CDR1 and CDR2: SGHAT, FQNNGV. The DNA of the CDR3 is TGTGCCAGCAGCTTAGTCGGGTCTAGGAATGAGCAGTTCTTC. Its protein product is CASSLVGSRNEQFF.

This clone has a single count. V is TRBV6-6 and J is TRBJ1-1; D unresolved. This CDR3 is 12 amino acids long. Trimming pared 4 bases from V and 6 bases from J, leaving 9 bases between. Germline V gene sequence: CDR1 MNHNY, CDR2 SVGAGI (reference sequence). The CDR3 is CASSWHNAEAFF. CDR3 sequence (DNA): TGTGCCAGCAGTTGGCACAACGCTGAAGCTTTCTTT.

This clone was seen only once. The V gene is TRBV7-6, the J gene TRBJ2-7; TRBD2 matches at 8 bases. The CDR3 is made up of 16 amino acids. Unmatched junction bases numbered 14, after V lost 4 bases and J lost 6 bases. The V gene's germline CDR1 is SGHVS and CDR2 FNYEAQ. The CDR3 sequence: CASSSAGGAGVGEQYF. The DNA for the CDR3 is TGTGCCAGCAGCTCAGCTGGGGGAGCGGGAGTTGGCGAGCAGTACTTC.

The chain uses TRBV5-6 and TRBJ1-1; 11 positions match TRBD1. Germline V gene data show CDR1 as SGHDT and CDR2 as YYEEEE. The CDR3 contains 16 residues. Germline trimming cut 4 bases from V and 5 bases from J; bases unmatched to any gene: 10. Written as DNA, the CDR3 is TGTGCCAGCAGCAAACTCTCGGACAGGGGGCGAACTGAAGCTTTCTTT. Protein: CASSKLSDRGRTEAFF.

This clone was counted once. The genes are TRBV2 and TRBJ2-7; 9 positions match TRBD1. CDR3 length equals 15 residues. The junction had 2 bases not matched to a gene; V was cut back by 2 bases and J by 0 bases. Germline V gene lookup returns CDR1 SNHLY and CDR2 FYNNEI. The CDR3 sequence is CASSELTGGSYEQYF. DNA for the CDR3: TGTGCCAGCAGTGAACTGACAGGGGGCTCCTACGAGCAGTACTTC. The whole variable domain, filled in from reference TRBV2 and TRBJ2-7, reads EPEVTQTPSHQVTQMGQEVILRCVPISNHLYFYWYRQILGQKVEFLVSFYNNEISEKSEIFDDQFSVERPDGSNFTLKIRSTKLEDSAMYFCASSELTGGSYEQYFGPGTRLTVT.

This clone was seen once. The chain employs TRBV7-2 and TRBJ2-2, with 10 bases aligning to TRBD2. The trim removed 1 base at V and 4 bases at J, leaving 0 bases unmatched. Germline lookup yields CDR1 SGHTA and CDR2 FQGNSA. CDR3 length equals 15 residues. This CDR3 is CASSLVAGGTGELFF. Written as DNA, the CDR3 is TGTGCCAGCAGCTTAGTAGCGGGAGGCACCGGGGAGCTGTTTTTT.

The chain combines TRBV10-2 with TRBJ2-7; unclear D gene. With 7 bases removed from V and 6 bases from J, the gap between germline ends came to 10 bases. Germline CDR1 is WSHSY and CDR2 is SAAADI. This CDR3 is 11 amino acids long. The DNA of the CDR3 is TGCGCCAGCAACTCTCTGAGCGAGCAGTACTTC. The encoded protein is CASNSLSEQYF.

DNA of the CDR3: TGTGCCAGCAGCTTAATCGCAGGGCCAAGCACAGATACGCAGTATTTT. Translating gives CASSLIAGPSTDTQYF. The chain employs TRBV11-2 and TRBJ2-3; maybe TRBD1 (5 bases). The CDR3 runs 16 residues. Germline CDR1 and CDR2: SGHAT and FQNNGV. Trimming removed 2 bases from V and 0 bases from J, with 12 bases in between.

This chain uses TRBV29-1 with TRBJ2-6; possibly TRBD2 for D (5 bases). Germline values: CDR1 SQVTM, CDR2 ANQGSEA. V was pared by 3 bases and J by 0 bases, with 6 bases between. This CDR3 contains 14 residues. CDR3 nucleotides: TGCAGCGTTGATGGGAGCTCTGGGGCCAACGTCCTGACTTTC. This codes for CSVDGSSGANVLTF. Full variable domain (remainder filled in from reference TRBV29-1 and TRBJ2-6): SAVISQKPSRDICQRGTSLTIQCQVDSQVTMMFWYRQQPGQSLTLIATANQGSEATYESGFVIDKFPISRPNLTFSTLTVSNMSPEDSSIYLCSVDGSSGANVLTFGAGSRLTVL.

This sequence joins TRBV29-1 and TRBJ2-1; tentatively, D is TRBD1 or TRBD2 (6 bases each). V lost 1 base and J 9 bases, leaving 10 bases between the germline ends. The length of the CDR3 is 12 residues. The germline CDR1 and CDR2 sequences are SQVTM and ANQGSEA. CDR3 DNA: TGCAGCGTTGAAGGGGGGGCTGCTGAGCAGTTCTTC. Translation: CSVEGGAAEQFF.